The T cell receptor (beta chain) under discussion was sequenced for a study of siplizumab effects on memory and regulatory T cells. Germline assignment: CDR1 LGHNA and CDR2 YSLEER. CDR3 length equals 14 residues. Trimming left V 6 bases short and J 5 bases short, with 16 bases between. This table comes from immunoSEQ multiplex PCR, and its TCRdb copy is limited to in-frame clones, with some not included. This repertoire shows tens of thousands of clones, roughly 97% found once; its top ten account for about 0.095%. The J gene is TRBJ1-1, the V gene TRBV4-3; a weak D match, TRBD1 (5 bases). Sequencing was carried out using naive CD8+ T cells sorted from blood. The sequence was obtained from a human donor in good health. The CDR3 coding sequence is TGCGCCAGCAGTCCCCGGGGGGGACTAACTGAAGCTTTCTTT. It specifies CASSPRGGLTEAFF.